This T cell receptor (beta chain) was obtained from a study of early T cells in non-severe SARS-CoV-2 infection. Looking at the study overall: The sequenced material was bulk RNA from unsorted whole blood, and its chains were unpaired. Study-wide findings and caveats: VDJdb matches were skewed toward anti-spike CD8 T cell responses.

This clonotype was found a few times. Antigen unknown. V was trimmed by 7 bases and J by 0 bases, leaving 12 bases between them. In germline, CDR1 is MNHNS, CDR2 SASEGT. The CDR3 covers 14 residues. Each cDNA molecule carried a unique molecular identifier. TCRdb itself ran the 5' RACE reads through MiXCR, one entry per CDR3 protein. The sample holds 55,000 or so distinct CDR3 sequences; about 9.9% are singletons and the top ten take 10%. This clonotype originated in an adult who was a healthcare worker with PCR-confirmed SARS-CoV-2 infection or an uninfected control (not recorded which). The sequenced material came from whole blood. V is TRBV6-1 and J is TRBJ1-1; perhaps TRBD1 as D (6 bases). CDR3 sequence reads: CASKDGTLNTEAFF. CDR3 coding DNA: TGTGCCAGCAAGGACGGGACATTGAACACTGAAGCTTTCTTT.